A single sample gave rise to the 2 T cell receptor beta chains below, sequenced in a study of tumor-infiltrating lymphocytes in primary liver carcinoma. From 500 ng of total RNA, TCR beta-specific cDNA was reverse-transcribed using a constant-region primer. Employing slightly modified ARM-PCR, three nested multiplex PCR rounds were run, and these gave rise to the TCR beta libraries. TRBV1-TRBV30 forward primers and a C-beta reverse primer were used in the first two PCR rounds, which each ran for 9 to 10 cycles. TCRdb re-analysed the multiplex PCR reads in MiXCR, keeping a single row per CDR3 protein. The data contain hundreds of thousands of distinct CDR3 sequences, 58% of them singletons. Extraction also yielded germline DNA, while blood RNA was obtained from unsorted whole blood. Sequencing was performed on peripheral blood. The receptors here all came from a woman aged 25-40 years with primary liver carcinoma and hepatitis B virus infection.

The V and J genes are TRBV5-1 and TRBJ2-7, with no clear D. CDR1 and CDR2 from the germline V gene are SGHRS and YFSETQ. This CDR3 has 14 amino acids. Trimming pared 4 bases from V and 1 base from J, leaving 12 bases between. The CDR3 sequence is CASSANTASYEQYF. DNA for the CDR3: TGCGCCAGCAGCGCAAACACAGCGTCCTACGAGCAGTACTTC.

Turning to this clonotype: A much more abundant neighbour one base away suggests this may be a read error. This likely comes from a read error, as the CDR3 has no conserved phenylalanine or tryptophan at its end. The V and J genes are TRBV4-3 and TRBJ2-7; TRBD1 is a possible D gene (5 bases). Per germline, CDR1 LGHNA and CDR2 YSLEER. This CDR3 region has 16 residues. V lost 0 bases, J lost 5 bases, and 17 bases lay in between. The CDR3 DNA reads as TGCGCCAGCAGCCAAGATTCCAGCAGGGTCTACCACGAGCAGTACTCC. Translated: CASSQDSSRVYHEQYS.